This TCR beta chain was found in a study of T and B cells in COVID-19 patients. Whole-study context: In the active-infection cohort, about 90% of the roughly 20 patients had comorbidities linked to unfavorable COVID-19 outcome. Study observations and caveats: Active COVID-19 showed highly clonal TRB repertoires; recovery showed diversity and richness above healthy donors. Early severe-case samples and blood from mildly ill patients during symptoms were in short supply. There were more than 2,000 TCR clusters exclusive to the recovered cohort, a few dozen with low generation probability.

Blood genomic DNA input for TRB amplification was about 240-500 ng. TRB rearrangements were amplified by multiplex PCR with BIOMED2 TRB-A/B primers. TCRdb passed the multiplex PCR reads through MiXCR, listing each CDR3 protein once. The profile covers 6,000 or so distinct CDR3 sequences, with 33% appearing a single time and 50% to 60% taken by the ten largest. Remarks on this clonotype: Its matching antigen is unknown.

After removal of 6 bases from V and 8 bases from J, the junction contained 6 bases not matched to a gene. The germline gives CDR1 DFQATT, CDR2 SNEGSKA (reference sequence). The CDR3 extends over 14 amino acids. This chain links TRBV20-1 with TRBJ2-3; 15 positions match TRBD2. This sequence originates from a human donor with active COVID-19. Material for sequencing was blood. CDR3 DNA: TGCAGTGCGCCCGAGGGACTAGCGGGGGGTACGCAGTATTTT. Protein sequence: CSAPEGLAGGTQYF.